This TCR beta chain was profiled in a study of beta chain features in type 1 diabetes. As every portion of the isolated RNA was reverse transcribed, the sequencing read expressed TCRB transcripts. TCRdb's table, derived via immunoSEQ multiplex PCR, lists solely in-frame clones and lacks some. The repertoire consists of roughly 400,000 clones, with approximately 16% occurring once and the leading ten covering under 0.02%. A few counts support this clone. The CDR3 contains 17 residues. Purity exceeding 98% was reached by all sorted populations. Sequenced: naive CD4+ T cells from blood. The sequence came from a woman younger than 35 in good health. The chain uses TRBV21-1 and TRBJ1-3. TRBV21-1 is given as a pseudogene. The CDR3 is CASSKEYGGPSGNTIYF. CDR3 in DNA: TGTGCCAGCAGCAAAGAGTACGGCGGGCCTTCTGGAAACACCATATATTTT.